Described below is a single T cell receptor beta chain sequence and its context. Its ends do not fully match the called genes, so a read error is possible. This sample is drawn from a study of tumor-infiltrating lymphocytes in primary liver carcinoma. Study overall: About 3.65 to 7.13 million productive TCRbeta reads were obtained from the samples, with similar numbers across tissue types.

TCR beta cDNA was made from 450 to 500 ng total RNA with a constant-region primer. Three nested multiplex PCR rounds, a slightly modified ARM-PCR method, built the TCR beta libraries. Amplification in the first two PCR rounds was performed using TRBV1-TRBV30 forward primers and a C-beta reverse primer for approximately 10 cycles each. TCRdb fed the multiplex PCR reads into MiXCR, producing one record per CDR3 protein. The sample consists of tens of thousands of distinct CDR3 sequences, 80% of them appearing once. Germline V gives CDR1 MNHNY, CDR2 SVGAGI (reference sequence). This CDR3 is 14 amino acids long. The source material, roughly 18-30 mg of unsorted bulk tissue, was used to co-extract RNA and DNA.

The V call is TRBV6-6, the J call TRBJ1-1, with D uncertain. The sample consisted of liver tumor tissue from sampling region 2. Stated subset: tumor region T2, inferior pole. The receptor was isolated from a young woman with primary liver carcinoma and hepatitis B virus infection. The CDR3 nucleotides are TGTGCCAGCAGTCCGGCGGTGCGCAACACTGAAGCCTTCTTT. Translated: CASSPAVRNTEAFF.